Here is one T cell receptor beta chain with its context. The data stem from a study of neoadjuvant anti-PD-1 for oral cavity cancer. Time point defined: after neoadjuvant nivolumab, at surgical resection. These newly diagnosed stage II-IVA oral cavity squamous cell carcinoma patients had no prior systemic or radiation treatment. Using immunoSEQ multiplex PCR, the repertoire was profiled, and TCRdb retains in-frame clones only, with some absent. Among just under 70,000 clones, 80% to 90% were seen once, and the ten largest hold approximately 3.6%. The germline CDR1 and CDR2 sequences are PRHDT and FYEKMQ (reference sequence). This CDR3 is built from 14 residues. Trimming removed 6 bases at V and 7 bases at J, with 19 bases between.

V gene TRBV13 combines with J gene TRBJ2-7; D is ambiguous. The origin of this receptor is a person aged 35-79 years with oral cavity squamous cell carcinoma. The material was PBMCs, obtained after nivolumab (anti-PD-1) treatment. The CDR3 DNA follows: TGTGCCAGCAGTATAGGGTCCGGATCTTGGGAGCAGTACTTC. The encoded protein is CASSIGSGSWEQYF.